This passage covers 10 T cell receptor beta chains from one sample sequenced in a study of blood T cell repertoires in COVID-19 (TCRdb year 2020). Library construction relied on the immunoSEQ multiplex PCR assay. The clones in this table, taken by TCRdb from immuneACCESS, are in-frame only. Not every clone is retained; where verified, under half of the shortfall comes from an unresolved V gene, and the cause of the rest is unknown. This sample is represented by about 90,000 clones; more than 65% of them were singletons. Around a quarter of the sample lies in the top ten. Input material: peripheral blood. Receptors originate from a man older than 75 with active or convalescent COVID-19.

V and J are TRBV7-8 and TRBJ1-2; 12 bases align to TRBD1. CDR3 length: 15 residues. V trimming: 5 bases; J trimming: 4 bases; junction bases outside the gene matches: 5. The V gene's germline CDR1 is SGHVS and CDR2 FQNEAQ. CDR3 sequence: CASSEGQGAGYGYTF. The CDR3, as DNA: TGTGCCAGCAGCGAGGGACAGGGGGCCGGCTATGGCTACACCTTC. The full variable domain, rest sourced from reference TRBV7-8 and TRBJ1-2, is GAGVSQSPRYKVAKRGQDVALRCDPISGHVSLFWYQQALGQGPEFLTYFQNEAQLDKSGLPSDRFFAERPEGSVSTLKIQRTQQEDSAVYLCASSEGQGAGYGYTFGSGTRLTVV.

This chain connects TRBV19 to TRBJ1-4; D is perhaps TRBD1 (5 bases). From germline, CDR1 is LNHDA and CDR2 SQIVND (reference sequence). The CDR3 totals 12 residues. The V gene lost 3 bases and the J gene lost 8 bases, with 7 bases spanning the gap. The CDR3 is CASSMGPEKLFF. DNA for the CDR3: TGTGCCAGTAGTATGGGGCCCGAAAAACTGTTTTTT.

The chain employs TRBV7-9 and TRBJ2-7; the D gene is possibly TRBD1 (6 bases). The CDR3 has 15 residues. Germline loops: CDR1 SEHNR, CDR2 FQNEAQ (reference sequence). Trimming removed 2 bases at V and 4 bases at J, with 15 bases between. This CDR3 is CASSLMGQGQYEQYF. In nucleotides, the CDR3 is TGTGCCAGCAGCTTAATGGGGCAGGGGCAGTACGAGCAGTACTTC.

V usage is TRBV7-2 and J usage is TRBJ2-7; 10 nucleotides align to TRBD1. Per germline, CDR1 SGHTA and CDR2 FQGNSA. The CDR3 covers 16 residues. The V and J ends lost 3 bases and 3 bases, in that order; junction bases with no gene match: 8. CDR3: CASSFRGGQGYYEQYF. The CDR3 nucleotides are TGTGCCAGCAGCTTCCGAGGGGGACAGGGGTACTACGAGCAGTACTTC.

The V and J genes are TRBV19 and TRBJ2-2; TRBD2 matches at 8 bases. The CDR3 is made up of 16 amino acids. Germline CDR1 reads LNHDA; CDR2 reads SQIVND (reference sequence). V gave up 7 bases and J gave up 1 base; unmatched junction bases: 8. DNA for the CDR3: TGTGCCAGTAACCGGGGGCTAGCGGGGAACACCGGGGAGCTGTTTTTT. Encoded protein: CASNRGLAGNTGELFF.

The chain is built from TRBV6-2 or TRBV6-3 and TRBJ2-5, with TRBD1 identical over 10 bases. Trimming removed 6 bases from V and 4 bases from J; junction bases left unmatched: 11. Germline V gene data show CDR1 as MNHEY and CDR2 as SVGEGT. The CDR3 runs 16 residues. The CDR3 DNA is TGTGCCAGCAGCCTCACGAAGACAGGGGGCGGAGAGACCCAGTACTTC. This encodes CASSLTKTGGGETQYF.

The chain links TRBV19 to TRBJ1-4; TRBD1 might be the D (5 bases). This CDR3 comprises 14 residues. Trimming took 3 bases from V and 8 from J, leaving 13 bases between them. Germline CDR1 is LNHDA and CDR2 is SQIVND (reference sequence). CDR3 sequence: CASSIQGFREKLFF. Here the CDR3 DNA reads TGTGCCAGTAGTATCCAGGGATTTCGGGAAAAACTGTTTTTT.

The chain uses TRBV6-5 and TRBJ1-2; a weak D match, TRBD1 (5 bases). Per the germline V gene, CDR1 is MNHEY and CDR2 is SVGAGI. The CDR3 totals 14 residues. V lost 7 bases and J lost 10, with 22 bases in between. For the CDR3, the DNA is TGTGCCAGCATCCGCGGGGGAGAGGTCATGGACTACACCTTC. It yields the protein CASIRGGEVMDYTF.

The CDR3 loop reads CASSYAGFQPQHF. CDR3 nucleotide sequence: TGTGCCAGCAGTTACGCGGGGTTTCAGCCCCAGCATTTT. The chain has TRBV6-2 or TRBV6-3 and TRBJ1-5; D not resolved. Germline values: CDR1 MNHEY, CDR2 SVGEGT. The CDR3 has 13 amino acids. V lost 2 bases to trimming and J lost 6 bases, with 8 bases between them.

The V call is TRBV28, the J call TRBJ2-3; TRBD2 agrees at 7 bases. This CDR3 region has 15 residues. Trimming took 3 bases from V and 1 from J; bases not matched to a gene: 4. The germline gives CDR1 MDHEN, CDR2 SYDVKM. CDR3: CASSFQRGGTDTQYF. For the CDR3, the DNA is TGTGCCAGCAGTTTTCAACGGGGGGGCACAGATACGCAGTATTTT.